Listed below are T cell receptor beta chains from one sample, sequenced in a study of OX40 agonist ivuxolimab in advanced cancers. Clones were sequenced by immunoSEQ multiplex PCR, and TCRdb holds only the in-frame ones, with some missing. The repertoire includes tens of thousands of clones, around 86% of them detected once, and approximately 0.3% sits in the top ten. The sequenced sample was CD4+ or CD8+ T cells sorted from blood, obtained in a trial of the OX40 agonist ivuxolimab. These receptors were obtained from an adult with an advanced solid tumor such as melanoma, head and neck, liver or kidney cancer. The CDR3 runs from the conserved cysteine through the conserved F or W. A D gene is named only where the DNA matches it firmly. Size values are once, few and many counts, or a class for expanded clones, and some rows have none.

size	D	V	J	DNA	CDR3
.	TRBD2	TRBV7-3	TRBJ2-7	TGTGCCAGCAGCCCCGACGCTAGCGGGAGGACGCGAGAGCAGTACTTC	CASSPDASGRTREQYF
.	.	TRBV7-2	TRBJ2-2	TGTGCCAGCAGCTATGGGACCGGGGAGCTGTTTTTT	CASSYGTGELFF
few	.	TRBV30	TRBJ1-1	TGTGCCTGGAGTCGGCGGAACACTGAAGCTTTCTTT	CAWSRRNTEAFF
.	.	TRBV6-1	TRBJ1-2	TGTGCCAGCAGTGAAGCGCTTTTGAAGGCCTTGGGCTACACCTTC	CASSEALLKALGYTF
.	.	TRBV15	TRBJ2-5	TGTGCCACCAGCAGAGATCCGGCAGAAGAGACCCAGTACTTC	CATSRDPAEETQYF
.	TRBD1	TRBV27	TRBJ2-7	TGTGCCAGCAGTTTCCGGGACAGGGGTTCACAGCAGTACTTC	CASSFRDRGSQQYF
.	.	TRBV9	TRBJ1-2	TGTGCCAGCAGCGTAGGCGTCTTCGGTGGCTACACCTTC	CASSVGVFGGYTF
.	.	TRBV13	TRBJ2-2	TGTGCCAGCCATGACGATACCGGGGAGCTGTTTTTT	CASHDDTGELFF
.	TRBD2	TRBV6-6	TRBJ2-2	TGTGCCAGCAGTAACCCTGGCGGGAGGGTAGTCGGGGAGCTGTTTTTT	CASSNPGGRVVGELFF
.	TRBD1	TRBV28	TRBJ2-7	TGTGCCAGCACCCAGACAGGGGGCCGCTACGAGCAGTACTTC	CASTQTGGRYEQYF
.	.	TRBV28	TRBJ2-1	TGTGCCAGCCAGGCGGCCTCGGAGGGAGCAAACAATGAGCAGTTCTTC	CASQAASEGANNEQFF
.	TRBD2	TRBV2	TRBJ2-3	TGTGCCAGCAGTCCTTTTGCTAGCGGGATTACAGATACGCAGTATTTT	CASSPFASGITDTQYF
few	.	TRBV7-3	TRBJ1-1	TGTGCCAGCAGCTCGACAGAGAACACTGAAGCTTTCTTT	CASSSTENTEAFF
.	.	TRBV5-1	TRBJ1-5	TGCGCCAGCAGCTTGGAGGGTAGCAATCAGCCCCAGCATTTT	CASSLEGSNQPQHF
once	.	TRBV7-6	TRBJ2-5	TGTGCCAGCAGCTTAGTATCGGCGGGGGCCTACCAAGAGACCCAGTACTTC	CASSLVSAGAYQETQYF
.	TRBD2	TRBV28	TRBJ2-7	TGTGCCAGCAGTCTGGGAGGGTTCGGGCAGACCCGCTCCTACGAGCAGTACTTC	CASSLGGFGQTRSYEQYF
.	.	TRBV7-7	TRBJ2-5	TGTGCCAGCAGCTTACTCGGGGAAGCAGAGACCCAGTACTTC	CASSLLGEAETQYF
.	.	TRBV4-1	TRBJ2-1	TGCGCCAGCAGCCAAGATCGAGGGAGCTCCTACAATGAGCAGTTCTTC	CASSQDRGSSYNEQFF
.	.	TRBV7-9	TRBJ2-5	TGTGCCAGCAGTCTCGAAGAGGTGGGGGAGACCCAGTACTTC	CASSLEEVGETQYF
once	.	TRBV7-9	TRBJ1-1	TGTGCCAGCAGCTTAGGGGCAGGGGCGGCTTTCTTT	CASSLGAGAAFF
.	.	TRBV6-1	TRBJ2-1	TGTGCCAGCAGAAGTGGGAACGAGCAGTTCTTC	CASRSGNEQFF
.	.	TRBV9	TRBJ2-6	TGTGCCAGCAGCCCAAACTCTGGGGCCAACGTCCTGACTTTC	CASSPNSGANVLTF
.	TRBD2	TRBV5-1	TRBJ2-7	TGCGCCAGCAGATCGACTAGCGGTAGCTCCTACGAGCAGTACTTC	CASRSTSGSSYEQYF
.	.	TRBV6-1	TRBJ1-1	TGTGCCAGCAGTGCCCGTTGGACTGAAGCTTTCTTT	CASSARWTEAFF
.	TRBD1	TRBV13	TRBJ1-5	TGTGCCAGCAGACGACGAGACAGGGCCCACGAGCCCCAGCATTTT	CASRRRDRAHEPQHF